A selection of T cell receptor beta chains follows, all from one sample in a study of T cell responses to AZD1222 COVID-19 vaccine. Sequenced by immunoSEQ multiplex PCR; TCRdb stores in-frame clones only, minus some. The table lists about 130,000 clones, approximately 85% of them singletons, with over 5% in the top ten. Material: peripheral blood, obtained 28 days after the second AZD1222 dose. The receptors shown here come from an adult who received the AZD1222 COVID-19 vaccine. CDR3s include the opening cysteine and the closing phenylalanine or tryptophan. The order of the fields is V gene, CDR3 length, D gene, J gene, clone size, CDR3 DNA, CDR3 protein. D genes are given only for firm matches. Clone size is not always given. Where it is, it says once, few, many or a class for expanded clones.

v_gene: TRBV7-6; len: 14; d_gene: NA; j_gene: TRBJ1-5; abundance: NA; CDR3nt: TGTGCCAGCAGCTTATTCGGGAGCAATCAGCCCCAGCATTTT; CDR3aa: CASSLFGSNQPQHF
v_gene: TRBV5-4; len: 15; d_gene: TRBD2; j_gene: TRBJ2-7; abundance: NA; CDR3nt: TGTGCCAGCAGCTCGGGGGGGGCGGGAGCGAAGGAGCAGTACTTC; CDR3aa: CASSSGGAGAKEQYF
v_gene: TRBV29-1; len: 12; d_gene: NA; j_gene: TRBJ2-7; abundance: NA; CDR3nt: TGCAGCGGCCGGGACGGCGGGAACGAGCAGTACTTC; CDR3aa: CSGRDGGNEQYF
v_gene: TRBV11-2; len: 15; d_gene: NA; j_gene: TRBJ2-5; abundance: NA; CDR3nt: TGTGCCAGCAGACCCACCTCTGGGTACCAAGAGACCCAGTACTTC; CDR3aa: CASRPTSGYQETQYF
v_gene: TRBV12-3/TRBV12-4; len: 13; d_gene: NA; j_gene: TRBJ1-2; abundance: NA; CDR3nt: TGTGCCAGCAGTACCCAGACTCCCTATGGCTACACCTTC; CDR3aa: CASSTQTPYGYTF
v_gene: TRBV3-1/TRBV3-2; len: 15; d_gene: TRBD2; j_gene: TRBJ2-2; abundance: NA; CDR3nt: TGTGCCAGCAGCCGCCAACTAGCGGGACCCGGGGAGCTGTTTTTT; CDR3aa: CASSRQLAGPGELFF
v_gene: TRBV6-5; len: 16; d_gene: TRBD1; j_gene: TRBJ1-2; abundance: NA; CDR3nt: TGTGCCAGCAGTTACTCTCGGGACAGCACTAACTATGGCTACACCTTC; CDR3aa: CASSYSRDSTNYGYTF
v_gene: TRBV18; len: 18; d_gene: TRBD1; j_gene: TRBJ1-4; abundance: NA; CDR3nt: TGTGCCAGCTCACAACAGGATCCAACAGGGGTAACTAATGAAAAACTGTTTTTT; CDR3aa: CASSQQDPTGVTNEKLFF
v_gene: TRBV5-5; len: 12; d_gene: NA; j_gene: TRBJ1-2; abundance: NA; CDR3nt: TGTGCCAGCAGCTTGGCACTCTATGGCTACACCTTC; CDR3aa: CASSLALYGYTF
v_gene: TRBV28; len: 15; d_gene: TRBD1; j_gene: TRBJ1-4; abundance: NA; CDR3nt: TGTGCCAGCAGAGCCCAGGGGGCGGCTAATGAAAAACTGTTTTTT; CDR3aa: CASRAQGAANEKLFF
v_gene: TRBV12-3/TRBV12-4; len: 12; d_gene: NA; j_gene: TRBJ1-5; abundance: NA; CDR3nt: TGTGCCAGCAGTTTTGCGGTGGCGGCCCAGCATTTT; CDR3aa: CASSFAVAAQHF
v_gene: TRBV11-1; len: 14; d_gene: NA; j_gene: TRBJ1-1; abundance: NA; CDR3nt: TGTGCCAGCAGCTTAGGGGCAGTGAACACTGAAGCTTTCTTT; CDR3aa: CASSLGAVNTEAFF
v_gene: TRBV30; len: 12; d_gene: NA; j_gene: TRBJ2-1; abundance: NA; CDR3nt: TGTGCCTGGAGTGTTATCTACAATGAGCAGTTCTTC; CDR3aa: CAWSVIYNEQFF
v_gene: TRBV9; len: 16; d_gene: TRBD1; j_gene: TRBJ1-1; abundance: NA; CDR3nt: TGTGCCAGCAGCGTAGAACCGACAGGGGGCAGTACTGAAGCTTTCTTT; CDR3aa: CASSVEPTGGSTEAFF
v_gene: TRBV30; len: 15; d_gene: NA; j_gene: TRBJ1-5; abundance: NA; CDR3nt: TGTGCCTGGAGTGCGATTGAGGGTCGCAATCAGCCCCAGCATTTT; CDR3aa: CAWSAIEGRNQPQHF
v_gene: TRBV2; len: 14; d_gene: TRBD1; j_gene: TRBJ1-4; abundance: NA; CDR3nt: TGTGCCAGCAGAGAGACAGGGGGCAGAGAAAAACTGTTTTTT; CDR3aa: CASRETGGREKLFF
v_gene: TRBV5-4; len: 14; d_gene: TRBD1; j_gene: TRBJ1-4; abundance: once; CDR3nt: TGTGCCAGCAGCTTGGTGGACAGGCCCGAAAAACTGTTTTTT; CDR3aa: CASSLVDRPEKLFF
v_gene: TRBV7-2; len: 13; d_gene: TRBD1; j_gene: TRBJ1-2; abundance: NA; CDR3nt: TGTGCCAGCAGATTAACAGGGGCCTATGGCTACACCTTC; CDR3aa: CASRLTGAYGYTF
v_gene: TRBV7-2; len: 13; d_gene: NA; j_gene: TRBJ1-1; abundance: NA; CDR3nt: TGTGCCAGCAGCTTAAATCCTGAAGGGGAGGCTTTCTTT; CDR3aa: CASSLNPEGEAFF
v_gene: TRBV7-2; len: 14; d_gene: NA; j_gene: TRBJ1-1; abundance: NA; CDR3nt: TGTGCCAGCAGCTCCCAGTGGGATGGGACTGAAGCTTTCTTT; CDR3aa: CASSSQWDGTEAFF
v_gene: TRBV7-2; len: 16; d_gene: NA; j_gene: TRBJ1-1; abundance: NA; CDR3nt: TGTGCCAGCAGCCTAACCTGGACAGTTCGGAACACTGAAGCTTTCTTT; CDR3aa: CASSLTWTVRNTEAFF
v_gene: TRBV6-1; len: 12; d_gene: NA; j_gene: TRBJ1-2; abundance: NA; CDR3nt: TGTGCCAGCAGTGAATCGGGGTTTGGCTACACCTTC; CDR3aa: CASSESGFGYTF
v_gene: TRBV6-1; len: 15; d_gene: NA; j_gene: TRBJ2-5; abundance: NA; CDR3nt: TGTGCCAGCAGTGAAAGGCAGGGAGGATGGGAGACCCAGTACTTC; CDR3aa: CASSERQGGWETQYF
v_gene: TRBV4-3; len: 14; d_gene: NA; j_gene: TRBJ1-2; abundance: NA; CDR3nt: TGCGCCAGCAGCCAACGGGGATCTAACTATGGCTACACCTTC; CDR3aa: CASSQRGSNYGYTF
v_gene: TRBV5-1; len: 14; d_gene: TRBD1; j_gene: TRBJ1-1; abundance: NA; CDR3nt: TGCGCCAGCAGTAGACAGGGCATGAACACTGAAGCTTTCTTT; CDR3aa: CASSRQGMNTEAFF
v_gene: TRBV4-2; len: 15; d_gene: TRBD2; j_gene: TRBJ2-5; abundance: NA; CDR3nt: TGTGCCAGCAGCCTAGGACTAGGGCCGGGTGAGACCCAGTACTTC; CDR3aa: CASSLGLGPGETQYF
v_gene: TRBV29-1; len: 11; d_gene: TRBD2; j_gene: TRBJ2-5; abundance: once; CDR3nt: TGCAGTATAGCGGGACAAGAGACCCAGTACTTC; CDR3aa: CSIAGQETQYF
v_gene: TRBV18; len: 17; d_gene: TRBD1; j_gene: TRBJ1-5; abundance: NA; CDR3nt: TGTGCCAGCTCACCGGACAGGGTGTCAATCGGCAATCAGCCCCAGCATTTT; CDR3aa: CASSPDRVSIGNQPQHF
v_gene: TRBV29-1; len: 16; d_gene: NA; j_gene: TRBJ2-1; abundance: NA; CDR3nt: TGCAGCGTTGAAGATCAAACGGGAAAGGAGTACAATGAGCAGTTCTTC; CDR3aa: CSVEDQTGKEYNEQFF
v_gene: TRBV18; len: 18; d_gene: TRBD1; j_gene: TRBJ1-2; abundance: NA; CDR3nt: TGTGCCAGCTCACCACAGGAGGGACAGGGGGCGCTTAACTATGGCTACACCTTC; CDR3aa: CASSPQEGQGALNYGYTF
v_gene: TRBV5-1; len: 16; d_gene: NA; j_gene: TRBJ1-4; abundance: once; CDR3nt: TGCGCCAGCAGCCTGGAGTACGGCGCAACTAATGAAAAACTGTTTTTT; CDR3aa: CASSLEYGATNEKLFF
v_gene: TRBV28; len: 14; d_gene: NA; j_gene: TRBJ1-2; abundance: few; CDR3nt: TGTGCCAGCAAAACACAGGGACCCGCCTATGGCTACACCTTC; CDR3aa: CASKTQGPAYGYTF
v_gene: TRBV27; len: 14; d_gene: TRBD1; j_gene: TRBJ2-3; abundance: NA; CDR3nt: TGTGCCAGCACTTCGGGACAGGGGGTAGATACGCAGTATTTT; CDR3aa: CASTSGQGVDTQYF
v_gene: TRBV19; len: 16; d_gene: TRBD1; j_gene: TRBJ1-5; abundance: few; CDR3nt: TGTGCCAGTAGCCGCAGGGGGCGTTTTAGCAATCAGCCCCAGCATTTT; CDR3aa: CASSRRGRFSNQPQHF
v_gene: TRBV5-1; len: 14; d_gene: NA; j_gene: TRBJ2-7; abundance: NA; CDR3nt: TGCGCCAGCAGCTTGGAGGGGGGGTTCTACGAGCAGTACTTC; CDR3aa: CASSLEGGFYEQYF
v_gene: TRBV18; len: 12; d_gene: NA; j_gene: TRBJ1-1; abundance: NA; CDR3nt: TGTGCCAGCTCCCAGGCGAGAGCGGAAGCTTTCTTT; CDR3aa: CASSQARAEAFF
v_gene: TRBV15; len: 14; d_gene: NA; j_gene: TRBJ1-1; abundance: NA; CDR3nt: TGTGCCACCAGCAGAGGGGGAATGGACACTGAAGCTTTCTTT; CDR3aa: CATSRGGMDTEAFF
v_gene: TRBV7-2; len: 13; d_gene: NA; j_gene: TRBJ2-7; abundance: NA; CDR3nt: TGTGCCAGCAGCTTAGGAGGGGGATACGAGCAGTACTTC; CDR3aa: CASSLGGGYEQYF
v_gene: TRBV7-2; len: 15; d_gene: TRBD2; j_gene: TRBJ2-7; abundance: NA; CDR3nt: TGTGCCAGCAGCTTAGGGCTAGCGGGAGGGTACGAGCAGTACTTC; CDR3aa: CASSLGLAGGYEQYF
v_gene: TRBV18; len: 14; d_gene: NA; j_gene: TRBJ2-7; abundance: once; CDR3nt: TGTGCCAGCTCACTTGGACAAGGATACTACGAGCAGTACTTC; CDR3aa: CASSLGQGYYEQYF
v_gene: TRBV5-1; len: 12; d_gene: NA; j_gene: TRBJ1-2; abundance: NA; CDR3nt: TGCGCCAGCAGCTCAGGGGATTGGGGCTACACCTTC; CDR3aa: CASSSGDWGYTF
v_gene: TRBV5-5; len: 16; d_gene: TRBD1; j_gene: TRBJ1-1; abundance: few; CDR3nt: TGTGCCAGCAGCGAGGACAGGAAAGCTTTGAACACTGAAGCTTTCTTT; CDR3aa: CASSEDRKALNTEAFF
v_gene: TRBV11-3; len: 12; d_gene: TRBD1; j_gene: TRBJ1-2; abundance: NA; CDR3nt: TGTGCCAGCAGCTCCACGGGACAGGGACAGGCCTTC; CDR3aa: CASSSTGQGQAF
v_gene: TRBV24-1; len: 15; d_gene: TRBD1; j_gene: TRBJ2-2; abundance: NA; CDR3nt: TGTGCCACCAGTGAGCGGCAGGGGGACACCGGGGAGCTGTTTTTT; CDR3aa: CATSERQGDTGELFF
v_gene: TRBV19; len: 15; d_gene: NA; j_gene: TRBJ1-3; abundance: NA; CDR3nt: TGTGCCAGTAGTATGCGTCGGTACTCTGGAAACACCATATATTTT; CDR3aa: CASSMRRYSGNTIYF
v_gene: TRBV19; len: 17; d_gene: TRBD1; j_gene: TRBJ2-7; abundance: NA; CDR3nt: TGTGCCAGTAGTCTGAGCCTGACAGGGTTGAGCTCCTACGAGCAGTACTTC; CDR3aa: CASSLSLTGLSSYEQYF
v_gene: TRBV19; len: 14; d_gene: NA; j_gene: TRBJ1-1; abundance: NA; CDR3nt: TGTGCCAGTAGGCTGGCAGGTATGAACACTGAAGCTTTCTTT; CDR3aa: CASRLAGMNTEAFF
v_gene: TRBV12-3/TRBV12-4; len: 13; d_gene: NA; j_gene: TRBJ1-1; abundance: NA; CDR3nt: TGTGCCAGCAGTTTAAGACGGAACACTGAAGCTTTCTTT; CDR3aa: CASSLRRNTEAFF
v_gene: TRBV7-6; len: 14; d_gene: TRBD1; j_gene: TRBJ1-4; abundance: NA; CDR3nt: TGTGCCAGCAGCCGGACAGGGGGCCGAGAAAAACTGTTTTTT; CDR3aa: CASSRTGGREKLFF
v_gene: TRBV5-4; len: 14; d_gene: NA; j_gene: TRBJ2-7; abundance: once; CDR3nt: TGTGCCAGCAGCCCAGCAGGTGGCTCCTACGAGCAGTACTTC; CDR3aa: CASSPAGGSYEQYF
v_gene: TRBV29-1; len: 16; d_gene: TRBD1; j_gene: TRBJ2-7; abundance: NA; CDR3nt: TGCAGCGTATGGACAGGGGGTTTCTCTAGCTCCTACGAGCAGTACTTC; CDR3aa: CSVWTGGFSSSYEQYF
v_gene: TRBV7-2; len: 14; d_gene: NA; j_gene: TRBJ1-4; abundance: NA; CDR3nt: TGTGCCAGCAGTAACCCAGGGCGGAGTGAAAAACTGTTTTTT; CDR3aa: CASSNPGRSEKLFF
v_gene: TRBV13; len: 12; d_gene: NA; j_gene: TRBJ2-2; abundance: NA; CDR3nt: TGTGCCAGCAGCTTAATAGCCGGGGAGCTGTTTTTT; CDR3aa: CASSLIAGELFF
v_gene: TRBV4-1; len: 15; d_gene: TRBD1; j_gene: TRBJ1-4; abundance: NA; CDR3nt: TGCGCCAGCAGCCTAGACAGGGCTAGTAATGAAAAACTGTTTTTT; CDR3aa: CASSLDRASNEKLFF
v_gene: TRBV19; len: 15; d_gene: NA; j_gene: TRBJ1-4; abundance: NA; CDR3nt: TGTGCCAGTATTCAACGGGGCGCCGCTAATGAAAAACTGTTTTTT; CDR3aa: CASIQRGAANEKLFF